This TCR beta chain was profiled in a study of cytomegalovirus exposure and HLA in healthy donors. Study-wide background: In a later analysis, it was reported that the 120 or so validation repertoires had been produced on the same platform as the roughly 700 repertoires belonging to the first cohort.

Findings and caveats of the study: In vitro experiments confirmed that a few CMV-associated chains were specific for CMV antigens. According to a later analysis, TCR clusters from the first cohort tended to co-occur in the 120 or so validation repertoires.

TCRdb keeps only in-frame clones here, not all; method: immunoSEQ multiplex PCR. The top ten clones hold about 3% of a sample with 70,000 or so clones, about 90% of them seen once. The CDR3 contains 16 residues. CDR1 and CDR2 (germline): SEHNR, FQNEAQ (reference sequence). V lost 5 bases, J lost 4 bases, and 9 bases stayed unmatched. This clone was recorded only once. Its antigen is as yet unknown. The source is a man younger than 35 in good health and CMV-seronegative. This chain uses TRBV7-9 with TRBJ2-5; TRBD2 aligns across 11 bases. Input material: PBMCs. CDR3 in DNA: TGTGCCAGCAGCAGCCGACTAGCGGGATTAGGAGAGACCCAGTACTTC. This sequence encodes CASSSRLAGLGETQYF.